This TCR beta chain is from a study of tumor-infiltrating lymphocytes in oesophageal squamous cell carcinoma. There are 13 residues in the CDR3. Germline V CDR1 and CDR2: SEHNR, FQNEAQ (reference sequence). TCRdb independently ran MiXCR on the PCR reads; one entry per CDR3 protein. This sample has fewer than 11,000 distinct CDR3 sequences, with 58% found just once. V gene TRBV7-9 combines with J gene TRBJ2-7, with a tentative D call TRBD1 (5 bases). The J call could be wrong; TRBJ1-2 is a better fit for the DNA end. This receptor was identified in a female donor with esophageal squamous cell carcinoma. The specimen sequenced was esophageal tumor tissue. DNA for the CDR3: TGTGCCAGCAGCTTAGGGGGGAGGAGGGGCTACACCTTC. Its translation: CASSLGGRRGYTF.